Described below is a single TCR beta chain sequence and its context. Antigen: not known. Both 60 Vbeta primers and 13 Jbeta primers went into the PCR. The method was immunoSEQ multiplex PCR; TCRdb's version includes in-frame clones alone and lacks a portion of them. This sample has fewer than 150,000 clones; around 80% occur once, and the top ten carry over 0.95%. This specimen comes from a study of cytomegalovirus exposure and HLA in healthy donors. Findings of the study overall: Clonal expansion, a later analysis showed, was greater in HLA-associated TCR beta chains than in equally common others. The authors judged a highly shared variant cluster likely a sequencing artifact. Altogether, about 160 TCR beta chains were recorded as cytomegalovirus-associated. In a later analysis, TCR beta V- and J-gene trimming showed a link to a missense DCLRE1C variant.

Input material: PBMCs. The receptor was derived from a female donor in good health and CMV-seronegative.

The CDR3 reads CASSRTSGSMSSYNEQFF. CDR3 sequence (DNA): TGTGCCAGCAGCCGGACTAGCGGATCGATGAGCTCCTACAATGAGCAGTTCTTC. The chain has TRBV5-6 and TRBJ2-1, with 10 bases that match TRBD2. The germline V gene has CDR1 SGHDT and CDR2 YYEEEE. CDR3 length equals 18 residues. Trimming took 4 bases from V and 0 from J; bases not matched to a gene: 10.